The clone carrying this T cell receptor (beta chain) was recorded many times. This CDR3 spans 14 amino acids. Trimming removed 4 bases at V and 5 bases at J, with 14 bases between. Germline-derived CDR1 and CDR2 are MGHRA and YSYEKL. The table came from immunoSEQ multiplex PCR; TCRdb's copy has only in-frame clones and leaves some out. This sample has approximately 83,000 clones, with approximately 80% found just once. This sample's time point: blood 4 weeks post-SBRT, at nephrectomy. Noted treatment: 15 Gy SBRT to primary tumor, nephrectomy 4 weeks later. This sample was included in a study of radiation and T cells in renal cell carcinoma.

The material sequenced was blood, taken from a patient whose treatment included radiotherapy and nephrectomy. The gene calls are TRBV4-1 and TRBJ1-1, with a weak D call TRBD1 (6 bases). The TCR originated in a man aged 45 to 65 with renal cell carcinoma. CDR3 protein: CASSPKEGGTEAFF. CDR3 DNA: TGCGCCAGCAGCCCAAAAGAGGGGGGGACTGAAGCTTTCTTT.